The 25 T cell receptor beta chains below were found in one sample sequenced in a study of shared clonotypes between healthy human individuals. Sequencing was performed with immunoSEQ multiplex PCR; in TCRdb, only in-frame clones are kept and a portion is missing. This table holds some 480,000 clones, roughly 85% found once. The specimen was PBMCs. Every receptor here comes from a woman aged 35 to 49 in good health. Some clones in this sample may be carry-over from other donors' samples.

The chain recombines TRBV6-5 with TRBJ2-7; D is ambiguous. Germline values: CDR1 MNHEY, CDR2 SVGAGI. CDR3 length: 14 residues. The V and J ends lost 5 bases and 0 bases respectively, with 11 bases between them. The DNA for the CDR3 is TGTGCCAGCAGTACCTACTTCAGCTCCTACGAGCAGTACTTC. It is translated as CASSTYFSSYEQYF.

The chain couples TRBV27 to TRBJ2-1; D uncertain. This CDR3 is built from 13 residues. The V end was cut by 6 bases, the J end by 10 bases, with 16 bases between. Germline CDR1 is MNHEY and CDR2 is SMNVEV (reference sequence). As DNA, the CDR3 is TGTGCCAGCAGCCCCACCCCCCCAGCGGAGCAGTTCTTC. Its translation is CASSPTPPAEQFF.

The chain is built from TRBV18 and TRBJ2-1; D is possibly TRBD2 (6 bases). The V gene lost 6 bases and the J gene lost 6 bases, with 15 bases spanning the gap. Germline V gene data show CDR1 as KGHSH and CDR2 as LQKENI. This CDR3 contains 14 residues. Here the CDR3 reads CASSHSSGSNEQFF. CDR3 DNA sequence: TGTGCCAGCTCGCACAGTAGCGGTAGCAATGAGCAGTTCTTC.

J is TRBJ2-7 and V is TRBV6-6, with a tentative D call TRBD2 (6 bases). V gave up 4 bases and J gave up 0 bases, with 13 bases separating them. Looked up from germline, CDR1 is MNHNY and CDR2 is SVGAGI (reference sequence). This CDR3 region has 15 residues. The CDR3, as DNA: TGTGCCAGCAGTTCCCCTAGCGTAAGCTCCTACGAGCAGTACTTC. Encoded protein: CASSSPSVSSYEQYF.

The chain couples TRBV25-1 to TRBJ2-2; D is perhaps TRBD1 (5 bases). Looked up from germline, CDR1 is MGHDK and CDR2 is SYGVNS. The CDR3 consists of 15 residues. Trimming took off 2 bases at V and 5 bases at J, with 12 bases between the two ends. The CDR3 nucleotides read TGTGCCAGCAGTGAACCTCAGGGCTGGACCGGGGAGCTGTTTTTT. As protein: CASSEPQGWTGELFF. Full variable domain (remainder filled in from reference TRBV25-1 and TRBJ2-2): EADIYQTPRYLVIGTGKKITLECSQTMGHDKMYWYQQDPGMELHLIHYSYGVNSTEKGDLSSESTVSRIRTEHFPLTLESARPSHTSQYLCASSEPQGWTGELFFGEGSRLTVL.

This rearrangement joins TRBV2 to TRBJ2-5; 9 bases align to TRBD2. The germline gives CDR1 SNHLY, CDR2 FYNNEI. The CDR3 sequence is 15 residues long. V lost 4 bases, J lost 5 bases, and 8 bases stayed unmatched. CDR3 bases: TGTGCCAGCAGTGGGATAGCGGGAGCCGTGGAGACCCAGTACTTC. This sequence encodes CASSGIAGAVETQYF. Together with reference TRBV2 and TRBJ2-5, the CDR3 gives the full variable domain: EPEVTQTPSHQVTQMGQEVILRCVPISNHLYFYWYRQILGQKVEFLVSFYNNEISEKSEIFDDQFSVERPDGSNFTLKIRSTKLEDSAMYFCASSGIAGAVETQYFGPGTRLLVL.

This sequence joins TRBV18 and TRBJ2-7; tentatively, D is TRBD2 (6 bases). This CDR3 is built from 15 residues. V dropped 6 bases and J dropped 1 base, with 16 bases sitting between them. The V gene's germline CDR1 is KGHSH and CDR2 LQKENI. CDR3 protein: CASSAMAGLSYEQYF. The CDR3 coding sequence is TGTGCCAGCTCCGCTATGGCGGGGCTATCCTACGAGCAGTACTTC.

This clone was recorded only once. The J gene is TRBJ1-4, the V gene TRBV27, with TRBD1 identical over 9 bases. Germline V gene lookup returns CDR1 MNHEY and CDR2 SMNVEV (reference sequence). CDR3 length equals 16 residues. The V and J ends lost 5 bases and 7 bases, in that order; junction bases with no gene match: 11. The CDR3 reads CASSPRRDRAIEKLFF. Written as DNA, the CDR3 is TGTGCCAGCAGTCCCCGCCGGGACAGGGCTATTGAAAAACTGTTTTTT.

The chain uses TRBV2 and TRBJ2-1, with 8 bases fitting TRBD2. V shed 2 bases and J 8 bases; nucleotides not matched to a gene: 5. The V gene's germline CDR1 is SNHLY and CDR2 FYNNEI. The CDR3 covers 14 residues. CDR3 nucleotide sequence: TGTGCCAGCAGTGAACTAGCGGGTATCGATGAGCAGTTCTTC. Amino acid sequence: CASSELAGIDEQFF.

The gene calls are TRBV5-5 and TRBJ1-2; D is uncertain. The CDR3 has 14 amino acids. Germline V gene lookup returns CDR1 SGHKS and CDR2 YYEKEE (reference sequence). The V gene lost 0 bases and the J gene lost 3 bases, with 9 bases spanning the gap. The CDR3 bases are TGTGCCAGCAGCTTGGGTCTGGGCGACTATGGCTACACCTTC. Translating it yields CASSLGLGDYGYTF. The variable domain in full, with the rest retrieved from reference TRBV5-5 and TRBJ1-2, is DAGVTQSPTHLIKTRGQQVTLRCSPISGHKSVSWYQQVLGQGPQFIFQYYEKEERGRGNFPDRFSARQFPNYSSELNVNALLLGDSALYLCASSLGLGDYGYTFGSGTRLTVV.

The V call is TRBV28, the J call TRBJ2-2, with TRBD1 matching 8 bases. CDR1 is MDHEN and CDR2 is SYDVKM in the germline V gene. The CDR3 spans 13 residues. V lost 4 bases to trimming and J lost 11 bases; unmatched junction nucleotides: 6. CDR3 loop: CASSSDRGGELFF. The CDR3 DNA sequence: TGTGCCAGCAGTTCTGACAGGGGAGGAGAGCTGTTTTTT.

This clone has a handful of counts. CDR3 sequence reads: CASGPRAQHF. CDR3 nucleotide sequence: TGTGCCAGCGGGCCCCGGGCCCAGCATTTT. The chain recombines TRBV28 with TRBJ1-5; no reliable D call. This CDR3 region has 10 residues. Germline V gene data show CDR1 as MDHEN and CDR2 as SYDVKM. Between the trimmed V and J ends, which lost 8 bases and 11 bases, there was a span of 10 bases.

The V and J genes are TRBV2 and TRBJ2-1; TRBD1 is a possible D gene (6 bases). Trimming left V 6 bases short and J 8 bases short, with 17 bases between. This CDR3 is 14 amino acids long. Germline values: CDR1 SNHLY, CDR2 FYNNEI. CDR3 DNA: TGTGCCAGCAGGACCCCCCAGAGGGGGTATGAGCAGTTCTTC. Translation gives CASRTPQRGYEQFF.

The rearrangement links TRBV19 to TRBJ2-7, with D perhaps matching TRBD2 (6 bases). The CDR3 spans 14 residues. Germline V CDR1 and CDR2: LNHDA, SQIVND (reference sequence). The ends were cut back, 4 bases at V and 3 bases at J, with 13 bases in the middle. The CDR3 loop is CASSNVAAGYEQYF. For the CDR3, the DNA is TGTGCCAGTAGTAATGTCGCAGCGGGCTACGAGCAGTACTTC.

The chain joins TRBV28 to TRBJ2-7; 7 bases agree with TRBD1. CDR1 is MDHEN and CDR2 is SYDVKM in the germline V gene. V was pared by 2 bases and J by 4 bases, with 8 bases of the junction left unmatched. The CDR3 runs 15 residues. CDR3 in DNA: TGTGCCAGCAGTTTACGCCAGGGACAGTGGTACGAGCAGTACTTC. Protein: CASSLRQGQWYEQYF.

V is TRBV7-3 and J is TRBJ1-1, with TRBD1 as a possible D gene (5 bases). Trimming stripped 5 bases from V and 4 bases from J, with 8 bases between. This CDR3 has 12 residues. The germline CDR1 and CDR2 sequences are SGHTA and FQGTGA. The CDR3 protein is CASSPGTTEAFF. As DNA, the CDR3 is TGTGCCAGCAGCCCGGGGACCACTGAAGCTTTCTTT.

The chain employs TRBV5-1 and TRBJ1-2; perhaps TRBD1 as D (5 bases). V was trimmed by 6 bases and J by 5 bases, leaving 14 bases between them. Per the germline V gene, CDR1 is SGHRS and CDR2 is YFSETQ. The CDR3 runs to 13 residues. CDR3: CASMGETMYGYTF. Here the CDR3 DNA reads TGCGCCAGCATGGGGGAGACCATGTATGGCTACACCTTC.

The chain links TRBV7-9 to TRBJ2-1; D not certain. CDR1 and CDR2 from the germline V gene are SEHNR and FQNEAQ (reference sequence). This CDR3 is built from 15 residues. Trimming shortened V by 6 bases and J by 7 bases, and 19 bases separated the two germline ends. In nucleotides, the CDR3 is TGTGCCAGCAGGTCCGGGTTCCTGGCAGCAAATGAGCAGTTCTTC. Protein: CASRSGFLAANEQFF.

V is TRBV27 and J is TRBJ1-5; a possible D gene is TRBD1 (5 bases). Germline assignment: CDR1 MNHEY and CDR2 SMNVEV (reference sequence). The V gene lost 3 bases and the J gene lost 7 bases, with 10 bases spanning the gap. CDR3 length equals 13 residues. As DNA, the CDR3 is TGTGCCAGCAGTTTGGGGGTATGGCAGCCCCAGCATTTT. Protein: CASSLGVWQPQHF.

The rearrangement links TRBV7-9 to TRBJ2-5, with a possible D match to TRBD1 (6 bases). The CDR3 has 15 residues. Trimming stripped 6 bases from V and 1 base from J, with 15 bases between. CDR1 SEHNR and CDR2 FQNEAQ come from the germline V gene (reference sequence). The DNA for the CDR3 is TGTGCCAGCAGACGCACAGGGTCTTCCCAAGAGACCCAGTACTTC. This encodes CASRRTGSSQETQYF.

As to this clone: This may be a read error: a much more frequent sequence differs by one nucleotide. The chain links TRBV11-2 to TRBJ2-5; no clear D gene. CDR3 length: 13 amino acids. V gave up 4 bases and J gave up 1 base, with 7 bases separating them. Germline V gene data show CDR1 as SGHAT and CDR2 as FQNNGV. The CDR3 protein is CASSSWAQETQYF. The CDR3 DNA is TGTGCCAGCAGCTCTTGGGCCCAAGAGACCCAGTACTTC.

The V call is TRBV1, the J call TRBJ2-3; the table gives TRBD2 as D, unverified against the DNA. TRBV1 is described as a pseudogene. The CDR3 loop spans 18 amino acids. The CDR3 region has the DNA TGCACCAGCAGCCAAGAAAAAGTCCTAGCGGGGGCCACAGATACGCAGTATTTT. The encoded protein is CTSSQEKVLAGATDTQYF.

The chain employs TRBV7-9 and TRBJ1-3; TRBD1 is a possible D gene (5 bases). Germline values: CDR1 SEHNR, CDR2 FQNEAQ (reference sequence). This CDR3 has 12 residues. The CDR3 here is CAGGVGGNTIYF. The CDR3 coding sequence is TGTGCTGGGGGAGTCGGTGGAAACACCATATATTTT.

The J gene is TRBJ2-7, the V gene TRBV4-1; D not resolved. Germline CDR1 is MGHRA and CDR2 is YSYEKL. The V end was cut by 0 bases, the J end by 4 bases, with 7 bases between. The CDR3 has 13 amino acids. This CDR3 is CASSQETWYEQYF. The CDR3 DNA is TGCGCCAGCAGCCAAGAAACCTGGTACGAGCAGTACTTC.

The sample holds a few counts of this clone. The rearrangement uses TRBV5-4 and TRBJ2-7, with 10 positions matching TRBD2. Germline trimming cut 4 bases from V and 2 bases from J; bases unmatched to any gene: 9. This CDR3 contains 16 residues. Germline V CDR1 and CDR2: SGHNT, YYREEE (reference sequence). In DNA, the CDR3 is TGTGCCAGCAGCAGTAAGACTAGCGGGTTTGCCTACGAGCAGTACTTC. It codes for CASSSKTSGFAYEQYF.